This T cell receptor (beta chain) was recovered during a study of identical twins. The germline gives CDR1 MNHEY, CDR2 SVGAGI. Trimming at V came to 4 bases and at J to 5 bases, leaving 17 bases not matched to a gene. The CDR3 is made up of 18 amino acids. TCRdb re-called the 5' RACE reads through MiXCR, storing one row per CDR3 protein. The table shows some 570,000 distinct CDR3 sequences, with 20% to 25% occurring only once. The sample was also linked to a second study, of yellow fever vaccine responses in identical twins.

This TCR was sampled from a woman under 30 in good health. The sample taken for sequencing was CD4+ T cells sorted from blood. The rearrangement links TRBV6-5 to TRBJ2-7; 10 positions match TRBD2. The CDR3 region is CASSFTGTSAFLGHEQYF. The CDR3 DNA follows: TGTGCCAGCAGTTTTACCGGGACTAGCGCTTTTTTAGGCCACGAGCAGTACTTC.